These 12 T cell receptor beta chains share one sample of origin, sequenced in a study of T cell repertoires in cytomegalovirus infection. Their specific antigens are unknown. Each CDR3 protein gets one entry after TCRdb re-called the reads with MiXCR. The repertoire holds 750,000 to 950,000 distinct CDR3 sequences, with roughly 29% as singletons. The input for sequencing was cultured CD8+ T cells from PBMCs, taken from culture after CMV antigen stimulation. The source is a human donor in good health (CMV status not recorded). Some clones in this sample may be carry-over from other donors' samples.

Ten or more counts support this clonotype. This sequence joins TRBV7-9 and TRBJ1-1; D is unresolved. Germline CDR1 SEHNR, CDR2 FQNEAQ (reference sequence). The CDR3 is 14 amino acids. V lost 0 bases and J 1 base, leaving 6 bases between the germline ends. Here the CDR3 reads CASSLASGNTEAFF. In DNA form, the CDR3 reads TGTGCCAGCAGCTTAGCGTCCGGGAACACTGAAGCTTTCTTT.

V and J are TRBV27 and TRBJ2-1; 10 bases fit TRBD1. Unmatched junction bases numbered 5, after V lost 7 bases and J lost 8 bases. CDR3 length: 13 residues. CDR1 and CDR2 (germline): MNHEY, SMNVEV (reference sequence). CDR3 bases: TGTGCCAGCACCAGACAGGGGGCCTATGAGCAGTTCTTC. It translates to CASTRQGAYEQFF.

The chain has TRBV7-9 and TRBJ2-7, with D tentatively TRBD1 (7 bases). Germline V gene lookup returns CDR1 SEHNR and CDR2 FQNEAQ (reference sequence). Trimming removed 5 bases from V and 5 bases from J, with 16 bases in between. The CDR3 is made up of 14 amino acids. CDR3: CASSIRQGGNEQYF. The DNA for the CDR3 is TGTGCCAGCAGCATCCGACAGGGCGGGAACGAGCAGTACTTC. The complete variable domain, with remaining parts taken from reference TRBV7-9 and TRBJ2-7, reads DTGVSQNPRHKITKRGQNVTFRCDPISEHNRLYWYRQTLGQGPEFLTYFQNEAQLEKSRLLSDRFSAERPKGSFSTLEIQRTEQGDSAMYLCASSIRQGGNEQYFGPGTRLTVT.

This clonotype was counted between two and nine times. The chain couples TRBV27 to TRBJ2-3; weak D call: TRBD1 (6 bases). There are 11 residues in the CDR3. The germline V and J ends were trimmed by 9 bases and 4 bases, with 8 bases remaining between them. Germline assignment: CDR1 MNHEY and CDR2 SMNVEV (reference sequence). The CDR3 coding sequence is TGTGCCAGTACAGGGCCAGATACGCAGTATTTT. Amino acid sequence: CASTGPDTQYF.

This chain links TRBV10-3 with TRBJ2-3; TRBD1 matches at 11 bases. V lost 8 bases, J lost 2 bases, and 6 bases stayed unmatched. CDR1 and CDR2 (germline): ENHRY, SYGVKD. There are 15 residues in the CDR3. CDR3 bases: TGTGCCATCTGGGGACAGGGGGGCAACACAGATACGCAGTATTTT. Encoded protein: CAIWGQGGNTDTQYF.

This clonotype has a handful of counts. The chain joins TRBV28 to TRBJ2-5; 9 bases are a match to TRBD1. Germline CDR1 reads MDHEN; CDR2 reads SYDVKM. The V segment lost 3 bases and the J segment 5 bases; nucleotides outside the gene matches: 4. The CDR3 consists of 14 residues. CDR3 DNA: TGTGCCAGCAGTTTTGGGACAGGGATGGAGACCCAGTACTTC. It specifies CASSFGTGMETQYF.

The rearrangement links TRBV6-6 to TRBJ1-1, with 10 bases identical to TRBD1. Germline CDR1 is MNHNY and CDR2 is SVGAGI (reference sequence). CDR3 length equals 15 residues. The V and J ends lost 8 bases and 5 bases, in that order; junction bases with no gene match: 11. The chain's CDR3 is CASGRTGGGMTEAFF. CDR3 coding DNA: TGTGCCAGCGGAAGGACAGGGGGAGGGATGACTGAAGCTTTCTTT.

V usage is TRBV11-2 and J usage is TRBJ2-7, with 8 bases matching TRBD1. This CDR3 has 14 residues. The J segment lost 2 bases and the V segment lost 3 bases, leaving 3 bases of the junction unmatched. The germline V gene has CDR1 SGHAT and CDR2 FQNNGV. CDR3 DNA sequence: TGTGCCAGCAGCTTTTACAGGGGGGCCTACGAGCAGTACGTC. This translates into CASSFYRGAYEQYV.

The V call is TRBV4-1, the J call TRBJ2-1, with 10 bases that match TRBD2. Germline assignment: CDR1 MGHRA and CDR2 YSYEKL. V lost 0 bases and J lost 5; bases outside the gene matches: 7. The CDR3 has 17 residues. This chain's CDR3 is CASSQDRGLAPDNEQFF. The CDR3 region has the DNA TGCGCCAGCAGCCAAGATCGGGGACTAGCGCCCGACAATGAGCAGTTCTTC.

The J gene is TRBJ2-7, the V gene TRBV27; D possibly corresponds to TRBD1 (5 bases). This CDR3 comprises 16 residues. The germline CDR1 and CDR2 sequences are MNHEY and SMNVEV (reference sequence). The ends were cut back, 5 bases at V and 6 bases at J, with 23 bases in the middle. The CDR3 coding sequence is TGTGCCAGCAGTCCAGACAGTTCCCGAATTTTGAGCGAGCAGTACGTC. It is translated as CASSPDSSRILSEQYV.

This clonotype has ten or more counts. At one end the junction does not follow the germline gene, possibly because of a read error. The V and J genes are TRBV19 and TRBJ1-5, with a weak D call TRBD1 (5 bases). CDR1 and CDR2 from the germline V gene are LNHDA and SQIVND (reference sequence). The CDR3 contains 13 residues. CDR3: CASSIGAGQPQHF. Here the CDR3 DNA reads TGTGCCAGCAGTATAGGGGCCGGGCAGCCCCAGCATTTT.

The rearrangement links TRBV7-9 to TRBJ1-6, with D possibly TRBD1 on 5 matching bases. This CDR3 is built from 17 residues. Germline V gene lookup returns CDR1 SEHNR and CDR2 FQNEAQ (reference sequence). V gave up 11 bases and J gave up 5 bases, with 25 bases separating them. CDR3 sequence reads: CASQDIRGFGDNSPLHF. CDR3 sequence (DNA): TGTGCCTCCCAGGACATTCGTGGGTTCGGGGATAATTCACCCCTCCACTTT.